This T cell receptor (beta chain) was sequenced during a study of PD-L1 blockade in urothelial cancer. The repertoire was sequenced with immunoSEQ multiplex PCR; TCRdb's copy has only in-frame clones and lacks some. The sample consists of some 77,000 clones, around 90% of them appearing once. Locally advanced or metastatic urothelial carcinoma was diagnosed in the patients. The germline V gene has CDR1 SQVTM and CDR2 ANQGSEA. There are 14 residues in the CDR3. The V gene end was trimmed by 6 bases and the J gene end by 4 bases; junction bases not matched to a gene: 7. Sequences were derived from PBMCs, sampled around atezolizumab (anti-PD-L1) treatment. The receptor was derived from a woman in her 70s with urothelial cancer. The rearrangement uses TRBV29-1 and TRBJ1-1, with TRBD1 identical over 11 bases. In DNA, the CDR3 is TGCAGCGTGGACAGGGGGCTTTCGGCCACTGAAGCTTTCTTT. It codes for CSVDRGLSATEAFF. Full variable domain (outside the CDR3, taken from reference TRBV29-1 and TRBJ1-1): SAVISQKPSRDICQRGTSLTIQCQVDSQVTMMFWYRQQPGQSLTLIATANQGSEATYESGFVIDKFPISRPNLTFSTLTVSNMSPEDSSIYLCSVDRGLSATEAFFGQGTRLTVV.